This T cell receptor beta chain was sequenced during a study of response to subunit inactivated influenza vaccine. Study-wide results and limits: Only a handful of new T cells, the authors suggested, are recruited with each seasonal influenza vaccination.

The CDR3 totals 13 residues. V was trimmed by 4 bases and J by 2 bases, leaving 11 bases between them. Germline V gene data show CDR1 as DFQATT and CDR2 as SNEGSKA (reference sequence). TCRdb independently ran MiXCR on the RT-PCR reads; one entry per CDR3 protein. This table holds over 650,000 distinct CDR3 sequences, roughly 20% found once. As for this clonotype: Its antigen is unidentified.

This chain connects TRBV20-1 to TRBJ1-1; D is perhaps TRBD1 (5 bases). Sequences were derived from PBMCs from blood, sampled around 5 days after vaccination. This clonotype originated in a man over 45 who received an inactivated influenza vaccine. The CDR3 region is CSATWGGNTEAFF. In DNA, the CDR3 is TGCAGTGCTACGTGGGGGGGAAACACTGAAGCTTTCTTT.